This T cell receptor beta chain was identified in a study of somatic reversion in DOCK8 deficiency (dated by TCRdb to the early 2020s). For the study in its entirety: In the study, T cell receptor beta repertoires were compared across three groups: DOCK8-deficient patients, DOCK8-revertant patients and healthy volunteers. The study investigated how somatic reversion of pathogenic DOCK8 variants alters lymphocyte differentiation and function in DOCK8 deficiency. The DOCK8-deficient patients included in the study had already been reported in previous work. What the authors observed across the whole study: The methods did not state, for each individual sample, whether the source material was whole blood or PBMCs.

Receptor amplification or capture employed multiplex PCR. One-step amplicon PCR with EuroClonality-NGS primers was used to generate TRB libraries from roughly 110 ng genomic DNA. TRB amplicons were sequenced on Illumina MiSeq instruments with 2 x 250 bp version 2 chemistry. In the original analysis: IMGT/HighV-QUEST was the tool used for both primary TRB sequence analysis and V(D)J annotation. Repertoire diversity and composition were evaluated with VDJtools after nonfunctional clones were removed and downsampling was applied for comparisons between samples. TCRdb reprocessed the public reads (quality trimming at Q25 with fastp, clone calling with MiXCR) and kept in-frame beta chains. Rows with a matching CDR3 protein are joined into one entry that keeps the most common DNA and genes. These V and J calls rely on TCRdb rather than the paper's analysis. Present in this sample are about 2,600 distinct CDR3 sequences, roughly a quarter of which were seen just once. The top ten clonotypes cover 8% to 10% of the sample.

Healthy control blood was obtained from volunteer donors provided by blood services in Australia and France. Genomic DNA for TCR repertoire analysis was isolated either from whole blood samples or from PBMCs. A remark on this clonotype: What this receptor recognizes is not known. No clone much larger than this one lies a single base away; base qualities are absent.

V loses 2 bases, J loses 4 bases, and the germline ends lie 14 bases apart. From a lookup of the germline V gene, CDR1 and CDR2 are MGHRA and YSYEKL. The CDR3 sequence holds 16 residues, the cysteine and phenylalanine included. Of all the DNA, just the CDR3 is kept, 48 bases in frame from base 1. The rearranged segments are TRBV4-1 and TRBJ1-4; too little of a D gene remains to name it. The receptor was isolated from a human donor in good health. Sequencing was carried out using peripheral blood. The CDR3 loop reads CASSQPLLRFNEKLFF. The DNA sequence is as follows: TGCGCCAGCAGCCAACCCTTACTTAGGTTTAATGAAAAACTGTTTTTT.